One sample yielded the 15 T cell receptor beta chains listed below, sequenced in a study of cytomegalovirus exposure and HLA in healthy donors. The study ran its PCR with 60 Vbeta and 13 Jbeta primers. Profiled with immunoSEQ multiplex PCR; TCRdb holds only in-frame clones, not every one. The sample has 110,000 or so clones, around 73% seen once; the top ten hold 5.4%. Sequenced sample: PBMCs. These receptors all come from a woman in her twenties or thirties in good health and CMV-seropositive.

The chain combines TRBV7-8 with TRBJ1-2; D gene ambiguous. V lost 1 base and J 4 bases, leaving 4 bases between the germline ends. Germline CDR1 SGHVS, CDR2 FQNEAQ. CDR3 length equals 12 residues. In nucleotides, the CDR3 is TGTGCCAGCAGCTTAGGCGGCTATGGCTACACCTTC. It translates to CASSLGGYGYTF. Using reference TRBV7-8 and TRBJ1-2 for the parts outside the CDR3, the full variable domain is GAGVSQSPRYKVAKRGQDVALRCDPISGHVSLFWYQQALGQGPEFLTYFQNEAQLDKSGLPSDRFFAERPEGSVSTLKIQRTQQEDSAVYLCASSLGGYGYTFGSGTRLTVV.

This clone was seen only a few times. The chain is built from TRBV29-1 and TRBJ1-1, with D tentatively TRBD1 (5 bases). This CDR3 has 13 amino acids. Between the trimmed V and J ends, which lost 3 bases and 0 bases, there was a span of 8 bases. Germline lookup yields CDR1 SQVTM and CDR2 ANQGSEA. CDR3 coding DNA: TGCAGCGTTGAGAAGGGGCTGAACACTGAAGCTTTCTTT. It codes for CSVEKGLNTEAFF.

V usage is TRBV19 and J usage is TRBJ2-2, with 13 bases identical to TRBD2. CDR1 and CDR2 (germline): LNHDA, SQIVND (reference sequence). The CDR3 sequence is 14 residues long. Germline trimming cut 9 bases from V and 7 bases from J; bases unmatched to any gene: 5. CDR3 bases: TGTGCCAGCGGGACTAGCGGGGTAATCGGGGAGCTGTTTTTT. Its translation: CASGTSGVIGELFF.

The V gene is TRBV6-5, the J gene TRBJ2-1; D gene unclear. Trimming pared 6 bases from V and 4 bases from J, leaving 13 bases between. CDR3 size: 14 residues. Per the germline V gene, CDR1 is MNHEY and CDR2 is SVGAGI. CDR3 protein: CASSPQVTYNEQFF. As DNA, the CDR3 is TGTGCCAGCAGCCCCCAGGTGACGTACAATGAGCAGTTCTTC.

The chain carries TRBV5-4 and TRBJ2-1; D is undetermined. The ends were cut back, 4 bases at V and 6 bases at J, with 20 bases in the middle. Germline loops: CDR1 SGHNT, CDR2 YYREEE (reference sequence). CDR3 length equals 16 residues. CDR3 residues: CASSPGPPSSSNEQFF. In DNA, the CDR3 is TGTGCCAGCAGCCCTGGGCCCCCCAGTTCGTCCAATGAGCAGTTCTTC.

The chain combines TRBV30 with TRBJ2-1; no definite D call. The CDR3 has 8 amino acids. Germline V CDR1 and CDR2: GTSNPN, SVGIG (reference sequence). The CDR3 DNA sequence: TGTATGGCTAATGAGCAGTTCTTC. This translates into CMANEQFF.

V gene TRBV15 combines with J gene TRBJ1-3; a weak D match, TRBD1 (5 bases). Between the trimmed V and J ends, which lost 0 bases and 11 bases, there was a span of 11 bases. In germline, CDR1 is LNHNV, CDR2 YYDKDF (reference sequence). CDR3 length: 13 residues. The CDR3 reads CATSRETGRAIYF. The CDR3 nucleotides read TGTGCCACCAGCAGAGAAACAGGCAGGGCCATATATTTT.

The chain uses TRBV7-3 and TRBJ2-2; 7 nucleotides line up with TRBD2. This CDR3 is 17 amino acids long. From germline, CDR1 is SGHTA and CDR2 FQGTGA. The V segment lost 5 bases and the J segment 2 bases; nucleotides outside the gene matches: 11. CDR3 loop: CASSRDGGEFNTGELFF. DNA for the CDR3: TGTGCCAGCAGCCGCGATGGGGGGGAATTTAACACCGGGGAGCTGTTTTTT. The variable domain in full, completed from reference TRBV7-3 and TRBJ2-2, reads GAGVSQTPSNKVTEKGKYVELRCDPISGHTALYWYRQSLGQGPEFLIYFQGTGAADDSGLPNDRFFAVRPEGSVSTLKIQRTERGDSAVYLCASSRDGGEFNTGELFFGEGSRLTVL.

The rearrangement links TRBV7-6 to TRBJ1-6; D possibly corresponds to TRBD1 (5 bases). The V end was cut by 1 base, the J end by 5 bases, with 21 bases between. The CDR3 is made up of 19 amino acids. The germline V gene encodes CDR1 SGHVS and CDR2 FNYEAQ. The CDR3 DNA reads TGTGCCAGCAGCTTAGAGGTAAGACAGTGGGTCTCTAATAATTCACCCCTCCACTTT. Its translation is CASSLEVRQWVSNNSPLHF.

The gene calls are TRBV11-2 and TRBJ1-1; 8 bases map to TRBD1. In germline, CDR1 is SGHAT, CDR2 FQNNGV. Losses at the gene ends were 6 bases for V and 1 base for J; bases not matched to a gene: 4. This CDR3 is built from 14 residues. This chain's CDR3 is CASSFGTGNTEAFF. In DNA, the CDR3 is TGTGCCAGCAGTTTCGGGACAGGGAACACTGAAGCTTTCTTT.

This CDR3 is CASSPTTQSSTDTQYF. CDR3 sequence (DNA): TGTGCCAGCAGTCCGACAACACAATCTAGCACAGATACGCAGTATTTT. The V and J genes are TRBV27 and TRBJ2-3, with D unclear. V was cut by 5 bases and J by 0 bases, with 15 bases left in between. This CDR3 is 16 amino acids long. From germline, CDR1 is MNHEY and CDR2 SMNVEV (reference sequence).

This clone was detected only a few times. The chain employs TRBV25-1 and TRBJ1-2, with 11 nucleotides matching TRBD1. Trimming at V came to 5 bases and at J to 7 bases, leaving 9 bases not matched to a gene. This CDR3 contains 15 residues. Germline V lookup: CDR1 MGHDK, CDR2 SYGVNS. CDR3 in amino acids: CASSMEDRGRFGYTF. The DNA for the CDR3 is TGTGCCAGCAGTATGGAGGACAGGGGGCGTTTTGGCTACACCTTC.

This clone was recorded a few times. This chain joins TRBV9 and TRBJ2-2; the D gene is possibly TRBD1 (6 bases). V gave up 4 bases and J gave up 8 bases, with 9 bases separating them. The CDR3 covers 12 residues. CDR1 and CDR2 from the germline V gene are SGDLS and YYNGEE. Here the CDR3 DNA reads TGTGCCAGCAGCCTCGGGACAGGGGAGCTGTTTTTT. Translation: CASSLGTGELFF.

In its sample, this clone was seen a few times. The chain couples TRBV5-6 to TRBJ1-1; 8 positions match TRBD1. The CDR3 is made up of 14 amino acids. The germline CDR1 and CDR2 sequences are SGHDT and YYEEEE. Trimming at V came to 4 bases and at J to 6 bases, leaving 8 bases not matched to a gene. CDR3 coding DNA: TGTGCCAGCAGCCCGGACAGGGTCCGGGCTGAAGCTTTCTTT. It translates to CASSPDRVRAEAFF.

The V gene is TRBV19, the J gene TRBJ2-7; TRBD2 is a possible D gene (6 bases). In germline, CDR1 is LNHDA, CDR2 SQIVND (reference sequence). V lost 5 bases, J lost 1 base, and 12 bases lay in between. The CDR3 length is 14 residues. CDR3 sequence reads: CASSLTSLSYEQYF. DNA of the CDR3: TGTGCCAGTAGTCTGACTAGTCTATCCTACGAGCAGTACTTC.